This T cell receptor beta chain emerged from a study of PD-1 blockade in classical Hodgkin lymphoma. Overall study results and limits: Causes of the repertoire differences remain undefined, possibly disease activity or prior therapy.

Method: immunoSEQ multiplex PCR; TCRdb's copy keeps in-frame clones and lacks some. The profile shows fewer than 20,000 clones, over 80% of them singletons. Time point specified: newly diagnosed, previously untreated cHL patient sample. Thawed PBMCs yielded CD4+ T cells through magnetic negative selection. V was trimmed by 0 bases and J by 3 bases, leaving 12 bases between them. CDR1 SEHNR and CDR2 FQNEAQ come from the germline V gene (reference sequence). The length of the CDR3 is 15 residues. Details on this clone: As yet, its antigen is unknown.

The material sequenced was CD4+ T cells from blood. J is TRBJ2-7 and V is TRBV7-9; tentatively, D is TRBD2 (7 bases). This TCR was sampled from a human donor with classical Hodgkin lymphoma. CDR3 amino acids: CASSLAGGGGYEQYF. The CDR3 DNA sequence: TGTGCCAGCAGCTTAGCTGGAGGGGGGGGCTACGAGCAGTACTTC. The full variable domain, completed using reference TRBV7-9 and TRBJ2-7, is DTGVSQNPRHKITKRGQNVTFRCDPISEHNRLYWYRQTLGQGPEFLTYFQNEAQLEKSRLLSDRFSAERPKGSFSTLEIQRTEQGDSAMYLCASSLAGGGGYEQYFGPGTRLTVT.